What follows are 12 T cell receptor beta chains derived from one specimen sequenced in a study of blood T cell repertoires in COVID-19. Sequencing used immunoSEQ multiplex PCR; TCRdb keeps in-frame clones, though not all of them. The sample has approximately 210,000 clones; 76% are singletons. Sequenced input: PBMCs or T cells enriched from blood (not recorded which). All receptors derive from a woman aged 45-60 years with acute COVID-19.

V usage is TRBV5-5 and J usage is TRBJ1-3; D possibly corresponds to TRBD1 (6 bases). Germline-derived CDR1 and CDR2 are SGHKS and YYEKEE (reference sequence). The CDR3 spans 16 residues. V was pared by 0 bases and J by 2 bases, with 12 bases between. The CDR3 DNA is TGTGCCAGCAGCTTGGTCGCGGGGGCAGCTGGAAACACCATATATTTT. It translates to CASSLVAGAAGNTIYF.

The chain joins TRBV30 to TRBJ1-5, with a weak D call TRBD1 (5 bases). The V gene's germline CDR1 is GTSNPN and CDR2 SVGIG (reference sequence). The CDR3 has 15 residues. Trimming pared 4 bases from V and 0 bases from J, leaving 13 bases between. CDR3 nucleotide sequence: TGTGCCTGGAACAAAGGGGCCACTAGCAATCAGCCCCAGCATTTT. It yields the protein CAWNKGATSNQPQHF. Drawing the rest from reference TRBV30 and TRBJ1-5, the complete variable domain is SQTIHQWPATLVQPVGSPLSLECTVEGTSNPNLYWYRQAAGRGLQLLFYSVGIGQISSEVPQNLSASRPQDRQFILSSKKLLLSDSGFYLCAWNKGATSNQPQHFGDGTRLSIL.

This clone appeared once. The V call is TRBV28, the J call TRBJ1-1; 7 nucleotides line up with TRBD1. V was pared by 7 bases and J by 7 bases, with 9 bases of the junction left unmatched. This CDR3 spans 13 amino acids. Germline CDR1 MDHEN, CDR2 SYDVKM. The CDR3 bases are TGTGCCAGCATAAGGGGGCAGGACGTTGAAGCTTTCTTT. Translated, it gives CASIRGQDVEAFF. The full variable domain, in which reference TRBV28 and TRBJ1-1 provide the parts outside the CDR3, is DVKVTQSSRYLVKRTGEKVFLECVQDMDHENMFWYRQDPGLGLRLIYFSYDVKMKEKGDIPEGYSVSREKKERFSLILESASTNQTSMYLCASIRGQDVEAFFGQGTRLTVV.

In nucleotides, the CDR3 is TGTGCCAGCAGTTTAGACTACACAAGAACCCAATCCACTTTAAACATTCAGTACTTC. Protein sequence: CASSLDYTRTQSTLNIQYF. The rearrangement joins TRBV28 to TRBJ2-4; D is perhaps TRBD2 (5 bases). Trimming removed 2 bases from V and 6 bases from J, with 26 bases in between. CDR3 length: 19 residues. Germline CDR1 and CDR2: MDHEN and SYDVKM.

The chain is built from TRBV5-1 and TRBJ1-5; D unclear. The CDR3 is 13 amino acids. The V and J ends lost 4 bases and 5 bases respectively, with 10 bases between them. CDR1 and CDR2 from the germline V gene are SGHRS and YFSETQ. The DNA for the CDR3 is TGCGCCAGCAGCCAGGAGGGCCATCAGCCCCAGCATTTT. As protein: CASSQEGHQPQHF.

The genes are TRBV18 and TRBJ1-1; 7 positions match TRBD1. Germline CDR1 KGHSH, CDR2 LQKENI. The CDR3 loop spans 15 amino acids. V shed 1 base and J 5 bases; nucleotides not matched to a gene: 7. The CDR3 bases are TGTGCCAGCTCACCACTGGAGGGGGCTGGGACTGAAGCTTTCTTT. Protein: CASSPLEGAGTEAFF.

A few counts support this clone. The chain uses TRBV7-9 and TRBJ1-2; the D gene is possibly TRBD1 (6 bases). The V end was cut by 5 bases, the J end by 0 bases, with 10 bases between. CDR1 is SEHNR, CDR2 FQNEAQ, per germline (reference sequence). CDR3 length: 14 residues. The CDR3 here is CASSPQGSNYGYTF. CDR3 nucleotides: TGTGCCAGCAGCCCACAGGGATCTAACTATGGCTACACCTTC.

The CDR3 region has the DNA TGTGCCAGCAGTCGACGGACAGGGGTGAATGAAAAACTGTTTTTT. Amino acids: CASSRRTGVNEKLFF. V is TRBV11-2 and J is TRBJ1-4; the match to TRBD1 covers 9 bases. The trim removed 6 bases at V and 5 bases at J, leaving 7 bases unmatched. The CDR3 contains 15 residues. Germline loops: CDR1 SGHAT, CDR2 FQNNGV.

The V gene is TRBV6-5, the J gene TRBJ1-2; the D gene is possibly TRBD1 (6 bases). V lost 7 bases, J lost 6 bases, and 18 bases lay in between. The V gene's germline CDR1 is MNHEY and CDR2 SVGAGI. The CDR3 covers 14 residues. The CDR3 sequence is CASIPAGQSNGYTF. The CDR3 DNA reads as TGTGCCAGCATTCCCGCAGGACAGTCGAATGGCTACACCTTC.

The J gene is TRBJ1-6, the V gene TRBV5-4; 9 bases map to TRBD1. CDR1 is SGHNT and CDR2 is YYREEE in the germline V gene (reference sequence). The CDR3 consists of 14 residues. V lost 5 bases and J lost 8; bases outside the gene matches: 5. CDR3 coding DNA: TGTGCCAGCAGGCCGGGACAGGGTCATTCACCCCTCCACTTT. Translating gives CASRPGQGHSPLHF.

Note on this clone: Other DNA sequences in the sample encode the same CDR3. This chain uses TRBV7-9 with TRBJ1-2; TRBD1 might be the D (5 bases). Trimming took off 2 bases at V and 8 bases at J, with 12 bases between the two ends. Germline CDR1 reads SEHNR; CDR2 reads FQNEAQ (reference sequence). The CDR3 runs to 13 residues. The CDR3 DNA sequence: TGTGCCAGCAGCTTAAGGGGCGGTGGGGGCTACACCTTC. This encodes CASSLRGGGGYTF.

The count of this clone is one. The rearrangement joins TRBV2 to TRBJ2-7; perhaps TRBD2 as D (6 bases). Germline V gene sequence: CDR1 SNHLY, CDR2 FYNNEI. The CDR3 is 14 residues long. The V and J ends lost 4 bases and 9 bases respectively, with 19 bases between them. For the CDR3, the DNA is TGTGCCAGCAGTGTCGCGGGGCCCCAGGTCGGGCAGTACGTC. Translation: CASSVAGPQVGQYV.